This TCR beta chain was sequenced during a study of blood T cell repertoires in COVID-19. Study overall: The study drew acute and convalescent COVID-19 samples from the United States, Italy and Spain. PBMCs, B-cell-depleted T cells, or T cells provided the cDNA or gDNA that made up the material.

In the original analysis: How many nucleated cells were present was estimated from reference gene primer amplification. Some clones are missing from TCRdb's copy, which holds only in-frame ones; the method was immunoSEQ multiplex PCR. That table furnishes V, J and clone size, whereas the DNA furnished D and trimming. The data hold about 120,000 clones, with approximately 90% observed a single time. This clone was seen only once. The clonotype originates from a man in his 70s with active or convalescent COVID-19. Sequencing was performed on peripheral blood.

The chain's CDR3 is CAWINTGASGYGYTF. CDR3 sequence (DNA): TGTGCCTGGATCAATACAGGGGCCTCCGGCTATGGCTACACCTTC. V and J are TRBV30 and TRBJ1-2; 7 bases align to TRBD1. This CDR3 region has 15 residues. Germline CDR1 GTSNPN, CDR2 SVGIG (reference sequence). V trimming: 4 bases; J trimming: 4 bases; junction bases outside the gene matches: 12. The full variable domain, rest sourced from reference TRBV30 and TRBJ1-2, is SQTIHQWPATLVQPVGSPLSLECTVEGTSNPNLYWYRQAAGRGLQLLFYSVGIGQISSEVPQNLSASRPQDRQFILSSKKLLLSDSGFYLCAWINTGASGYGYTFGSGTRLTVV.